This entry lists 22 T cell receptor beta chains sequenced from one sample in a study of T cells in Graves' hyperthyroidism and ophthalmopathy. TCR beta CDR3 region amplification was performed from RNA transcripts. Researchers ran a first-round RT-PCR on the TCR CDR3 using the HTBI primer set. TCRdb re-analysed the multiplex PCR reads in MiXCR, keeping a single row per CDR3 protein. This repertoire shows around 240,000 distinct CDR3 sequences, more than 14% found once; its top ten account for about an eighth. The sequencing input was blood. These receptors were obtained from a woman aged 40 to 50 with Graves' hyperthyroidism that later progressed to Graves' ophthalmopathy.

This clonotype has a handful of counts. CDR3 region: CASSLRTDSNYGYTF. CDR3 DNA: TGTGCCAGCAGCTTACGGACGGATTCCAACTATGGCTACACCTTC. The rearrangement uses TRBV7-8 and TRBJ1-2, with D hard to call. This CDR3 comprises 15 residues. CDR1 is SGHVS and CDR2 is FQNEAQ in the germline V gene. V was pared by 2 bases and J by 2 bases, with 12 bases between. The variable domain in full, with the rest retrieved from reference TRBV7-8 and TRBJ1-2, is GAGVSQSPRYKVAKRGQDVALRCDPISGHVSLFWYQQALGQGPEFLTYFQNEAQLDKSGLPSDRFFAERPEGSVSTLKIQRTQQEDSAVYLCASSLRTDSNYGYTFGSGTRLTVV.

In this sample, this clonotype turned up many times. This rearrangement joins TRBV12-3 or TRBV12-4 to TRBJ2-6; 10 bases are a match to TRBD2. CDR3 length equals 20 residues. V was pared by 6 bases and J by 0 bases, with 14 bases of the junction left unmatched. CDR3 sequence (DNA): TGTGCCAGCAGAAAAGCCGGGACTAGCGACAATTACTCTGGGGCCAACGTCCTGACTTTC. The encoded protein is CASRKAGTSDNYSGANVLTF.

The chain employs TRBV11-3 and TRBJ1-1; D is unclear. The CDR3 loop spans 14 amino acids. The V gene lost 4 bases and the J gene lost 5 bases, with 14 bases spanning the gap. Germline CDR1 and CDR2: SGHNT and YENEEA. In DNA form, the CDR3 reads TGTGCCAGCAGCTCTAGGCTCACGGGAACTGAAGCTTTCTTT. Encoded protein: CASSSRLTGTEAFF.

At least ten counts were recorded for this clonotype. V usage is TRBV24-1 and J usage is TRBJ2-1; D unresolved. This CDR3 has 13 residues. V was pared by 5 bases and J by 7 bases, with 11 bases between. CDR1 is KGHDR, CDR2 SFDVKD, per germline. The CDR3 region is CATSVVPWNEQFF. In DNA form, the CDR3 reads TGTGCCACCAGTGTAGTTCCGTGGAATGAGCAGTTCTTC.

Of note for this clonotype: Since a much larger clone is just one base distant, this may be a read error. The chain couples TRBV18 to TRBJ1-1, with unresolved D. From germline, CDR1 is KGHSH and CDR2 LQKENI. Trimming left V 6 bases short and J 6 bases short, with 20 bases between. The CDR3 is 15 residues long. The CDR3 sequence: CASSLLDTGFSEAFF. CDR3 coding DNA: TGTGCCAGCTCTCTACTCGACACGGGTTTCTCTGAAGCTTTCTTT.

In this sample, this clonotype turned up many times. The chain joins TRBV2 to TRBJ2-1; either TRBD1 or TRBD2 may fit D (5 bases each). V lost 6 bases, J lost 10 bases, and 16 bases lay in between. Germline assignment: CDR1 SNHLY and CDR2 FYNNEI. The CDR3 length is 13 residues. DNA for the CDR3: TGTGCCAGCAGACGTCGGGGCCTCGGCGAGCAGTTCTTC. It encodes CASRRRGLGEQFF.

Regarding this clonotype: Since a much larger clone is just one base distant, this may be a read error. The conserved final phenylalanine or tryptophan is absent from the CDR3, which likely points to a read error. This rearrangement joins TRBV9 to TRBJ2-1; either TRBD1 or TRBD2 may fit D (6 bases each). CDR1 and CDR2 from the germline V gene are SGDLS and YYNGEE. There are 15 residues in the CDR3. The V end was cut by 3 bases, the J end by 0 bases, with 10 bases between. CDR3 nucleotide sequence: TGTGCCAGCAGCGGCGGGACACTCTCCTACAATGAGCAGTTCTAC. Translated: CASSGGTLSYNEQFY.

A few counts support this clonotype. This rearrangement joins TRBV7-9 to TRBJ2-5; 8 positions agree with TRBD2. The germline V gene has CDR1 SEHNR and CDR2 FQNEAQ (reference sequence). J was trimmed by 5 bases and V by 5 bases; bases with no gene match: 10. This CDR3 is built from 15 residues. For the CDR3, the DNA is TGTGCCAGCAGCCGCCGGGGGGGGGCTGGGGAGACCCAGTACTTC. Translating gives CASSRRGGAGETQYF.

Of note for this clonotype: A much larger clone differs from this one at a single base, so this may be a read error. CDR3 loop: CATSDSSPGRGDGNQPQHF. DNA for the CDR3: TGTGCCACCAGTGATTCGTCCCCCGGCAGGGGGGACGGCAATCAGCCCCAGCATTTT. The genes are TRBV24-1 and TRBJ1-5; 7 nucleotides match TRBD1. This CDR3 contains 19 residues. V gave up 2 bases and J gave up 2 bases; unmatched junction bases: 14. CDR1 and CDR2 (germline): KGHDR, SFDVKD.

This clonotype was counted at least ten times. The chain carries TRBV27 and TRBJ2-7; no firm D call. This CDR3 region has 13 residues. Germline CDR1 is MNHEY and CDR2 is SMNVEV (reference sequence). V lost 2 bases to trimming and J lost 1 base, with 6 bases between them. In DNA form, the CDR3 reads TGTGCCAGCAGTTTACACAGTTCCTACGAGCAGTACTTC. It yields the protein CASSLHSSYEQYF.

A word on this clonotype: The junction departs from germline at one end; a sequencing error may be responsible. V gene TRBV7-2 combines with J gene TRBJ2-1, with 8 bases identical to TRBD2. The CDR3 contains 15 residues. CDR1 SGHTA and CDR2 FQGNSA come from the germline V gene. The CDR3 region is CASSIAGIAYNEQFF. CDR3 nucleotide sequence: TGTGCCAGCAGCATAGCGGGGATCGCCTACAATGAGCAGTTCTTC.

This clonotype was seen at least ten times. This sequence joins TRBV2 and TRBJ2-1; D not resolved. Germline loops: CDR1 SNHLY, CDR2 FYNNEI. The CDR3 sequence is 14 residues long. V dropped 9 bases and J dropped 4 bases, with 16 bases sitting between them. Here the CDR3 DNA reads TGTGCCAGTAACGCGGTATTCAGGTACAATGAGCAGTTCTTC. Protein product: CASNAVFRYNEQFF. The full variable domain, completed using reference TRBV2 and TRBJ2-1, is EPEVTQTPSHQVTQMGQEVILRCVPISNHLYFYWYRQILGQKVEFLVSFYNNEISEKSEIFDDQFSVERPDGSNFTLKIRSTKLEDSAMYFCASNAVFRYNEQFFGPGTRLTVL.

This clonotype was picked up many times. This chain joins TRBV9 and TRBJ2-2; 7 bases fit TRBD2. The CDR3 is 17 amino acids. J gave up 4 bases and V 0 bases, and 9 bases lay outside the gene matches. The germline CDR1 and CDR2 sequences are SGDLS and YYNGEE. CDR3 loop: CASSVGPPGEGTGELFF. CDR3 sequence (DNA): TGTGCCAGCAGCGTAGGGCCCCCGGGGGAGGGCACCGGGGAGCTGTTTTTT.

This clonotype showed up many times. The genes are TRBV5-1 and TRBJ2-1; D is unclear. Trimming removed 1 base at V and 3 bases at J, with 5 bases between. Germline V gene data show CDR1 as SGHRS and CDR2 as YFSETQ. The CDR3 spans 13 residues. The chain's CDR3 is CASSLNSYNEQFF. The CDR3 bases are TGCGCCAGCAGCTTGAACAGCTACAATGAGCAGTTCTTC.

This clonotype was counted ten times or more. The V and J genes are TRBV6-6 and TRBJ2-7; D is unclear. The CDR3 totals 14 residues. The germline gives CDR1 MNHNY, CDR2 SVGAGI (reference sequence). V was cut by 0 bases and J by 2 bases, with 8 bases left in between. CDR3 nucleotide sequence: TGTGCCAGCAGTTACTCGATGGGCCCCTACGAGCAGTACTTC. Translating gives CASSYSMGPYEQYF.

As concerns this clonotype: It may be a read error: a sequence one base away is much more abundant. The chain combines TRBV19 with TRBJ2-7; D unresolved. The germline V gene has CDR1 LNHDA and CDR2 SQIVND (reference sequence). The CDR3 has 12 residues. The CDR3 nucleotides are TGTGCCGGTAGTAGTCCGAACTACGAGCAGTACTTC. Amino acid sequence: CAGSSPNYEQYF.

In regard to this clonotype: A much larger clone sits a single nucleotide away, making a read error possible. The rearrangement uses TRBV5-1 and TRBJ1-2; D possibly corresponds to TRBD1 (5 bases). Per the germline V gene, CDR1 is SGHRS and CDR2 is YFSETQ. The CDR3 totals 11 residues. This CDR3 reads CVSSSDSGYTF. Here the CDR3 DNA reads TGCGTCAGCAGCTCTGACAGCGGCTACACCTTC.

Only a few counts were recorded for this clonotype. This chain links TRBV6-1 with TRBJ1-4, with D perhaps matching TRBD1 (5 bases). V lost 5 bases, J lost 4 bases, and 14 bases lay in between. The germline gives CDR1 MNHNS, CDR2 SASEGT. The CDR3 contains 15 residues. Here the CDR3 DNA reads TGTGCCAGCAGTCCCTTGAGGGGCCTTAATGAAAAACTGTTTTTT. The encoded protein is CASSPLRGLNEKLFF.

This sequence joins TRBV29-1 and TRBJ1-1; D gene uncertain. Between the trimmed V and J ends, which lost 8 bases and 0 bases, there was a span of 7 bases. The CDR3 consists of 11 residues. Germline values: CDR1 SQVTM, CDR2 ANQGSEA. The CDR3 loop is CSSRLNTEAFF. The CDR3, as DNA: TGCAGCTCCAGGTTGAACACTGAAGCTTTCTTT.

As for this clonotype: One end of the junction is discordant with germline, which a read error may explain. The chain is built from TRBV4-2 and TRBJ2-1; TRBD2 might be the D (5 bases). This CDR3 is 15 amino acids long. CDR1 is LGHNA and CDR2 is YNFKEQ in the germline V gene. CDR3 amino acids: CASSLDGSSYNEQVF. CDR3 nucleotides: TGTGCCAGCAGCCTTGATGGGAGCTCCTACAATGAGCAGGTCTTC.

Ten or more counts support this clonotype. As DNA, the CDR3 is TGTGCCACCAGTGAACAGGGGAAGTACAATGAGCAGTTCTTC. Residues: CATSEQGKYNEQFF. This chain uses TRBV24-1 with TRBJ2-1, with 7 bases matching TRBD1. Germline V gene data show CDR1 as KGHDR and CDR2 as SFDVKD. After removal of 4 bases from V and 4 bases from J, the junction contained 3 bases not matched to a gene. The CDR3 sequence is 14 residues long.

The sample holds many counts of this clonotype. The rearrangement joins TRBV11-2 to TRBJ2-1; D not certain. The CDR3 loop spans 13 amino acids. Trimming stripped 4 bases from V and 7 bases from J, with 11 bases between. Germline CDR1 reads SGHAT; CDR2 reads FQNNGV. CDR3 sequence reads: CASSSGLRNEQFF. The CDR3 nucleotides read TGTGCCAGCAGCTCCGGTCTGAGGAATGAGCAGTTCTTC.